The 21 T cell receptor beta chains below all came from one sample that was sequenced in a study of T cells of healthy individuals. In TCRdb, the 5' RACE reads were re-called with MiXCR into one record per CDR3 protein. The table shows approximately 58,000 distinct CDR3 sequences, with roughly 14% occurring only once. Receptors originate from a human donor in good health.

The table lists this clonotype with a few counts. V gene TRBV14 combines with J gene TRBJ2-5; D gene ambiguous. The CDR3 is made up of 14 amino acids. Trimming pared 5 bases from V and 0 bases from J, leaving 10 bases between. Germline CDR1 and CDR2: SGHDN and FVKESK. This chain's CDR3 is CASSGEGYQETQYF. DNA of the CDR3: TGTGCCAGCAGCGGAGAAGGTTACCAAGAGACCCAGTACTTC. The full variable domain, completed using reference TRBV14 and TRBJ2-5, is EAGVTQFPSHSVIEKGQTVTLRCDPISGHDNLYWYRRVMGKEIKFLLHFVKESKQDESGMPNNRFLAERTGGTYSTLKVQPAELEDSGVYFCASSGEGYQETQYFGPGTRLLVL.

This chain joins TRBV9 and TRBJ2-3; TRBD2 agrees at 7 bases. V lost 6 bases to trimming and J lost 0 bases; unmatched junction nucleotides: 4. The CDR3 is made up of 14 amino acids. CDR1 is SGDLS and CDR2 is YYNGEE in the germline V gene. The CDR3 DNA reads as TGTGCCAGCAACGGGGGGTCTAGCACAGATACGCAGTATTTT. As protein: CASNGGSSTDTQYF.

The V and J genes are TRBV20-1 and TRBJ2-1; D uncertain. Germline V gene lookup returns CDR1 DFQATT and CDR2 SNEGSKA (reference sequence). Trimming took off 1 base at V and 12 bases at J, with 10 bases between the two ends. The CDR3 spans 11 residues. CDR3 in amino acids: CSARVRSAQFF. The CDR3 coding sequence is TGCAGTGCTAGAGTTAGGAGCGCGCAGTTCTTC.

The gene calls are TRBV7-8 and TRBJ1-1, with D unresolved. Trimming stripped 2 bases from V and 3 bases from J, with 16 bases between. This CDR3 is 16 amino acids long. Per germline, CDR1 SGHVS and CDR2 FQNEAQ. The chain's CDR3 is CASSLRVGRMDTEAFF. For the CDR3, the DNA is TGTGCCAGCAGCTTAAGAGTGGGCAGGATGGACACTGAAGCTTTCTTT.

This clonotype was seen more than once but under ten times. This chain connects TRBV20-1 to TRBJ2-1; 10 bases match TRBD2. The CDR3 length is 16 residues. The ends lost 2 bases at V and 7 bases at J; junction bases unmatched: 11. The V gene's germline CDR1 is DFQATT and CDR2 SNEGSKA (reference sequence). The CDR3 loop is CSARLLAGIMGNEQFF. CDR3 nucleotide sequence: TGCAGTGCTAGACTACTAGCGGGAATAATGGGGAATGAGCAGTTCTTC.

Here the CDR3 reads CSVQSAPTGPTYTDTQYF. CDR3 sequence (DNA): TGCAGCGTCCAATCAGCCCCGACAGGCCCAACTTACACAGATACGCAGTATTTT. The chain has TRBV29-1 and TRBJ2-3, with D possibly matching TRBD1 (6 bases). V was trimmed by 6 bases and J by 2 bases, leaving 27 bases between them. The germline CDR1 and CDR2 sequences are SQVTM and ANQGSEA. There are 18 residues in the CDR3.

This sequence joins TRBV27 and TRBJ2-7; no definite D call. This CDR3 contains 14 residues. Looked up from germline, CDR1 is MNHEY and CDR2 is SMNVEV (reference sequence). V was pared by 3 bases and J by 2 bases, with 11 bases between. The CDR3 coding sequence is TGTGCCAGCAGTTTTTCGAGAGGAACCTACGAGCAGTACTTC. It yields the protein CASSFSRGTYEQYF.

This clonotype was observed at least ten times. The J gene is TRBJ2-7, the V gene TRBV6-6, with 14 bases identical to TRBD2. Germline V gene lookup returns CDR1 MNHNY and CDR2 SVGAGI (reference sequence). V lost 7 bases and J lost 3; bases outside the gene matches: 11. This CDR3 comprises 17 residues. The CDR3 sequence: CASTVGLAGGPFYEQYF. The CDR3 DNA is TGTGCCAGCACCGTAGGACTAGCGGGGGGCCCATTCTACGAGCAGTACTTC.

At least ten counts were recorded for this clonotype. The chain combines TRBV20-1 with TRBJ2-7, with TRBD1 matching 9 bases. Germline CDR1 DFQATT, CDR2 SNEGSKA (reference sequence). The V and J ends lost 5 bases and 0 bases, in that order; junction bases with no gene match: 5. The CDR3 consists of 14 residues. CDR3 in DNA: TGCAGTGCTGGCCGGGACAGGGTCTCCTACGAGCAGTACTTC. Encoded protein: CSAGRDRVSYEQYF.

This clonotype was counted many times. The CDR3 loop is CASTPGTSGSRSTDTQYF. As DNA, the CDR3 is TGTGCCAGCACCCCAGGGACTAGCGGGAGTCGTAGCACAGATACGCAGTATTTT. The chain is built from TRBV12-3 or TRBV12-4 and TRBJ2-3; TRBD2 matches 14 bases. This CDR3 region has 18 residues. The ends lost 7 bases at V and 0 bases at J; junction bases unmatched: 9.

This clonotype was recorded at least ten times. J is TRBJ1-2 and V is TRBV20-1, with D hard to call. Germline V lookup: CDR1 DFQATT, CDR2 SNEGSKA (reference sequence). The CDR3 length is 15 residues. Trimming pared 0 bases from V and 4 bases from J, leaving 15 bases between. CDR3: CSARDLRVMGYGYTF. In DNA form, the CDR3 reads TGCAGTGCTAGAGATCTAAGGGTTATGGGCTATGGCTACACCTTC.

The rearrangement links TRBV2 to TRBJ2-7; no reliable D call. Looked up from germline, CDR1 is SNHLY and CDR2 is FYNNEI. V was clipped by 2 bases and J by 0 bases, with 8 bases between them. The CDR3 sequence is 14 residues long. The CDR3 DNA is TGTGCCAGCAGTGAATCGTGGCGCTCCTACGAGCAGTACTTC. This encodes CASSESWRSYEQYF.

The chain has TRBV28 and TRBJ1-1, with 7 positions matching TRBD1. V dropped 6 bases and J dropped 0; count of bases not matched to a gene: 4. Germline V gene sequence: CDR1 MDHEN, CDR2 SYDVKM. The CDR3 spans 14 residues. The CDR3, as DNA: TGTGCCAGCAGATGGGGACAGATGAACACTGAAGCTTTCTTT. It is translated as CASRWGQMNTEAFF.

In its sample, this clonotype was seen once. This CDR3 reads CATSRRHDRYSNQPQHF. CDR3 coding DNA: TGTGCCACCAGCAGACGCCACGACAGGTATAGCAATCAGCCCCAGCATTTT. J is TRBJ1-5 and V is TRBV15; D possibly corresponds to TRBD1 (6 bases). The V gene's germline CDR1 is LNHNV and CDR2 YYDKDF (reference sequence). The V gene lost 2 bases and the J gene lost 0 bases, with 14 bases spanning the gap. This CDR3 comprises 17 residues.

This clonotype was recorded many times. The chain carries TRBV2 and TRBJ2-7; possibly TRBD1 for D (5 bases). V was clipped by 11 bases and J by 5 bases, with 22 bases between them. The length of the CDR3 is 14 residues. Germline CDR1 SNHLY, CDR2 FYNNEI. The CDR3 loop reads CASTAGRGVDEQYF. The CDR3 nucleotides are TGTGCCTCCACCGCAGGGCGTGGAGTGGACGAGCAGTACTTC.

This clonotype showed up just a few times. The chain recombines TRBV27 with TRBJ1-1, with 8 nucleotides matching TRBD1. Per the germline V gene, CDR1 is MNHEY and CDR2 is SMNVEV (reference sequence). The CDR3 has 15 amino acids. The V gene end was trimmed by 2 bases and the J gene end by 7 bases; junction bases not matched to a gene: 9. The DNA for the CDR3 is TGTGCCAGCAGTTTACAGGGGGCGCGGTCGAGTGAAGCTTTCTTT. Translated: CASSLQGARSSEAFF.

V usage is TRBV20-1 and J usage is TRBJ2-3; no clear D. V was clipped by 1 base and J by 6 bases, with 8 bases between them. The germline gives CDR1 DFQATT, CDR2 SNEGSKA (reference sequence). The CDR3 is made up of 12 amino acids. The CDR3 coding sequence is TGCAGTGCTAGAGGGGGTAGGGATACGCAGTATTTT. This gives the protein CSARGGRDTQYF.

The genes are TRBV12-3 or TRBV12-4 and TRBJ2-2; D uncertain. The CDR3 spans 14 residues. Trimming pared 3 bases from V and 7 bases from J, leaving 12 bases between. The CDR3 is CASSFLIGVGELFF. The DNA of the CDR3 is TGTGCCAGCAGTTTTCTTATTGGTGTCGGGGAGCTGTTTTTT.

This clonotype was detected a few times. In nucleotides, the CDR3 is TGTGCCAGCAGTTACTCGATTGTTACAGGGGGCAATGGGACTGAAGCTTTCTTT. Its translation: CASSYSIVTGGNGTEAFF. V usage is TRBV6-6 and J usage is TRBJ1-1; 9 bases map to TRBD1. The germline V gene has CDR1 MNHNY and CDR2 SVGAGI (reference sequence). The CDR3 is made up of 18 amino acids. V lost 0 bases, J lost 5 bases, and 13 bases stayed unmatched.

In this sample, this clonotype turned up a few times. The chain recombines TRBV25-1 with TRBJ2-7; D remains unclear. This CDR3 region has 13 residues. Germline assignment: CDR1 MGHDK and CDR2 SYGVNS. The V end lost 5 bases, the J end lost 0 bases, and 8 bases lay between the germline ends. CDR3 residues: CASSQDGSYEQYF. In nucleotides, the CDR3 is TGTGCCAGCAGTCAGGACGGCTCCTACGAGCAGTACTTC.

In its sample, this clonotype was seen a few times. The V gene is TRBV20-1, the J gene TRBJ2-5; tentatively, D is TRBD2 (6 bases). Germline CDR1 DFQATT, CDR2 SNEGSKA (reference sequence). The CDR3 is made up of 14 amino acids. The V end lost 5 bases, the J end lost 1 base, and 14 bases lay between the germline ends. The CDR3 loop is CSAASGGVQETQYF. In DNA form, the CDR3 reads TGCAGTGCTGCGAGCGGAGGGGTCCAAGAGACCCAGTACTTC.